These 9 T cell receptor beta chains were all obtained from the same sample, sequenced in a study of metastatic and nonmetastatic thyroid tumors. Every patient underwent thyroid surgery untreated. Through MiXCR, TCRdb re-clonotyped the PCR reads. The sample includes about 33,000 clones, over 15% of them seen just once. Sequencing used blood. All receptors come from a female donor with papillary thyroid cancer or a benign thyroid nodule (not recorded which). Some clones in this sample may be carry-over from other donors' samples.

This clone has a handful of counts. CDR3 residues: CASSLFGTGGYEQYF. CDR3 in DNA: TGTGCCAGCAGTTTATTCGGGACAGGGGGGTACGAGCAGTACTTC. V usage is TRBV27 and J usage is TRBJ2-7, with 11 positions matching TRBD1. CDR1 is MNHEY and CDR2 is SMNVEV in the germline V gene (reference sequence). This CDR3 is 15 amino acids long. J was trimmed by 4 bases and V by 1 base; bases with no gene match: 3.

This clone was seen at least ten times. Since a much larger clone is just one base distant, this may be a read error. V and J are TRBV7-2 and TRBJ2-3; no clear D. Germline values: CDR1 SGHTA, CDR2 FQGNSA. The CDR3 length is 13 residues. The CDR3 DNA sequence: TGTGCCAGCAGCTTGGTACGCACAGATACGCGGTATTTT. It translates to CASSLVRTDTRYF.

With respect to this clone: The junction differs from germline at one of its ends, possibly a read error. This rearrangement joins TRBV7-8 to TRBJ1-2; 7 bases match TRBD1. The CDR3 length is 16 residues. Germline CDR1 SGHVS, CDR2 FQNEAQ. The CDR3 sequence is CASSLSTGWHYYGYTF. Here the CDR3 DNA reads TGTGCCAGCAGCCTATCGACAGGGTGGCACTACTACGGCTACACCTTC.

This clone was detected many times. This chain links TRBV28 with TRBJ2-5; no definite D call. Trimming stripped 6 bases from V and 2 bases from J, with 4 bases between. The germline V gene has CDR1 MDHEN and CDR2 SYDVKM. The CDR3 length is 11 residues. This CDR3 reads CASSSQETQYF. CDR3 DNA sequence: TGTGCCAGCAGCTCTCAAGAGACCCAGTACTTC.

This clone has just a few counts. With a much larger clone just one base away, this may be a read error. DNA for the CDR3: TGTGCCAGCAGCTCTGCCGGGACAGGGGTTAAAGAGACCCAGTACTTC. Its translation is CASSSAGTGVKETQYF. V and J are TRBV7-9 and TRBJ2-5, with 10 bases that match TRBD1. Looked up from germline, CDR1 is SEHNR and CDR2 is FQNEAQ (reference sequence). The CDR3 spans 16 residues. The V and J ends lost 4 bases and 3 bases, in that order; junction bases with no gene match: 8.

This chain connects TRBV20-1 to TRBJ1-1; D might be TRBD1 (5 bases). Germline loops: CDR1 DFQATT, CDR2 SNEGSKA (reference sequence). V dropped 5 bases and J dropped 5 bases, with 21 bases sitting between them. The length of the CDR3 is 15 residues. The CDR3 protein is CSAYSGGVLGTEAFF. In DNA form, the CDR3 reads TGCAGTGCTTATAGCGGGGGGGTCTTGGGAACTGAAGCTTTCTTT.

This chain connects TRBV7-9 to TRBJ1-1, with D possibly being TRBD1 (5 bases). Germline CDR1 SEHNR, CDR2 FQNEAQ (reference sequence). V shed 3 bases and J shed 10 bases, with 15 bases lying between them. CDR3 length: 13 residues. The CDR3 loop reads CASSFARGAAAFF. DNA of the CDR3: TGTGCCAGCAGCTTCGCGAGGGGAGCCGCAGCTTTCTTT.

This clone was seen more than once but under ten times. This may stem from a read error, because a much larger clone lies one nucleotide away. The gene calls are TRBV29-1 and TRBJ1-2, with 9 bases fitting TRBD1. This CDR3 contains 12 residues. The V gene end was trimmed by 2 bases and the J gene end by 9 bases; junction bases not matched to a gene: 4. Germline V gene sequence: CDR1 SQVTM, CDR2 ANQGSEA. The CDR3 DNA follows: TGCAGCGTTGAAAGGGACAGGGACAGCTACACCTTC. This gives the protein CSVERDRDSYTF.

This clone came up many times. A much larger clone lies one base from this, so it may be a read error. V usage is TRBV6-1 and J usage is TRBJ2-3; D may correspond to TRBD1 or TRBD2 (5 bases each). Trimming pared 6 bases from V and 9 bases from J, leaving 19 bases between. The CDR3 consists of 14 residues. From germline, CDR1 is MNHNS and CDR2 SASEGT. CDR3 protein: CASSRGPDGGTQYF. CDR3 sequence (DNA): TGTGCCAGCAGCCGGGGACCAGATGGAGGAACGCAGTATTTT.